Each of the 10 T cell receptor beta chains below was sequenced from the same sample in a study of blood T cell repertoires in COVID-19. The assay was immunoSEQ multiplex PCR, and TCRdb's table has in-frame clones only and misses some. The profile shows around 110,000 clones, about 89% of them singletons. Source material: peripheral blood. Receptor source: a middle-aged man with acute or convalescent COVID-19.

V and J are TRBV27 and TRBJ2-1; no clear D gene. Germline V gene lookup returns CDR1 MNHEY and CDR2 SMNVEV (reference sequence). The CDR3 runs 16 residues. V was trimmed by 5 bases and J by 0 bases, leaving 14 bases between them. In nucleotides, the CDR3 is TGTGCCAGCAGTCGTTATGGCCGCAGCTCCTACAATGAGCAGTTCTTC. Its translation: CASSRYGRSSYNEQFF.

This chain joins TRBV4-3 and TRBJ2-7; possible D gene TRBD1, 6 bases. V dropped 1 base and J dropped 5 bases, with 18 bases sitting between them. The CDR3 is 16 amino acids. Looked up from germline, CDR1 is LGHNA and CDR2 is YSLEER. CDR3 nucleotide sequence: TGCGCCAGCAGCCAAGTAGGGGCCACAGGGACCCACGAGCAGTACTTC. It codes for CASSQVGATGTHEQYF.

V is TRBV7-8 and J is TRBJ2-1; TRBD2 aligns across 7 bases. Germline V gene sequence: CDR1 SGHVS, CDR2 FQNEAQ. The CDR3 totals 18 residues. V was pared by 3 bases and J by 3 bases, with 14 bases of the junction left unmatched. CDR3 residues: CASSLPGGSPAGYNEQFF. The DNA for the CDR3 is TGTGCCAGCAGCTTGCCGGGGGGTTCGCCGGCGGGCTACAATGAGCAGTTCTTC.

The chain employs TRBV3-1 (or the pseudogene TRBV3-2) and TRBJ2-7, with D uncertain. Germline CDR1 LGHDT, CDR2 YNNKEL (reference sequence). The CDR3 length is 11 residues. Trimming stripped 5 bases from V and 3 bases from J, with 5 bases between. In nucleotides, the CDR3 is TGTGCCAGCAGCAGTAGCTACGAGCAGTACTTC. It codes for CASSSSYEQYF.

The chain employs TRBV6-2 or TRBV6-3 and TRBJ2-5, with TRBD2 matching 9 bases. The CDR3 is 16 residues long. The ends lost 0 bases at V and 3 bases at J; junction bases unmatched: 5. Germline V CDR1 and CDR2: MNHEY, SVGEGT. This chain's CDR3 is CASSYSAASGEETQYF. The CDR3 nucleotides are TGTGCCAGCAGTTACTCTGCTGCTAGCGGGGAAGAGACCCAGTACTTC.

The chain combines TRBV30 with TRBJ1-1, with D possibly matching TRBD1 (5 bases). Trimming pared 3 bases from V and 7 bases from J, leaving 9 bases between. Germline V gene sequence: CDR1 GTSNPN, CDR2 SVGIG (reference sequence). This CDR3 region has 11 residues. In nucleotides, the CDR3 is TGTGCCTGGAGAAGTCAGGGTGAAGCTTTCTTT. Residues: CAWRSQGEAFF.

Here the CDR3 DNA reads TGTGCCAGCAGCTTCACTAGCTCCTACAATGAGCAGTTCTTC. Its translation: CASSFTSSYNEQFF. The chain links TRBV7-9 to TRBJ2-1, with a weak D call TRBD2 (5 bases). V shed 3 bases and J shed 0 bases, with 6 bases lying between them. The CDR3 is 14 amino acids. The V gene's germline CDR1 is SEHNR and CDR2 FQNEAQ (reference sequence).

CDR3 amino acids: CASRDRQGRNEKLFF. The CDR3 DNA sequence: TGTGCCAGCAGGGACCGACAGGGGCGTAATGAAAAACTGTTTTTT. The chain is built from TRBV6-5 and TRBJ1-4, with 8 bases fitting TRBD1. Germline loops: CDR1 MNHEY, CDR2 SVGAGI. Trimming cost V 6 bases and J 4 bases; bases outside gene matches: 7. This CDR3 contains 15 residues.

V usage is TRBV13 and J usage is TRBJ1-3; 7 bases map to TRBD1. The CDR3 contains 14 residues. The germline V gene encodes CDR1 PRHDT and CDR2 FYEKMQ (reference sequence). V shed 6 bases, J shed 6 bases, and the junction held 8 bases outside the gene matches. The CDR3 region has the DNA TGTGCCAGCAGTCTAGACAGGGCCGAAAACACCATATATTTT. It translates to CASSLDRAENTIYF.

The CDR3 reads CASSQGTTGPSYEQYF. The CDR3 nucleotides read TGCGCCAGCAGCCAAGGCACGACAGGGCCCTCCTACGAGCAGTACTTC. This sequence joins TRBV4-1 and TRBJ2-7, with 7 bases aligning to TRBD1. CDR1 is MGHRA and CDR2 is YSYEKL in the germline V gene. V gave up 1 base and J gave up 0 bases; unmatched junction bases: 6. The CDR3 extends over 16 amino acids.